One and the same sample provided the 20 T cell receptor beta chains below, sequenced in a study of shared clonotypes between healthy human individuals. Method: immunoSEQ multiplex PCR; TCRdb's copy keeps in-frame clones and lacks some. The table has roughly 2,000,000 clones, roughly 95% seen once. CD45RO-negative, CCR7-positively selected cells formed the naive CD8 fraction, excluding terminally differentiated effector memory CD45RA+ cells. The sequenced material came from naive CD8+ T cells sorted from blood. These receptors came from a young man in good health.

On this clone itself: The sample carries other DNA sequences with the same CDR3. The chain recombines TRBV6-5 with TRBJ1-4; D is possibly TRBD1 (6 bases). This CDR3 contains 14 residues. Germline V gives CDR1 MNHEY, CDR2 SVGAGI. V was pared by 3 bases and J by 7 bases, with 12 bases between. DNA for the CDR3: TGTGCCAGCAGTTATTCAGGGGAGGGTGAAAAACTGTTTTTT. It yields the protein CASSYSGEGEKLFF.

The V call is TRBV7-9, the J call TRBJ2-5; TRBD1 aligns across 7 bases. The ends lost 2 bases at V and 2 bases at J; junction bases unmatched: 5. CDR1 and CDR2 from the germline V gene are SEHNR and FQNEAQ (reference sequence). CDR3 length: 15 residues. The CDR3 DNA reads TGTGCCAGCAGCTTAATCAGGGGGTTTCAAGAGACCCAGTACTTC. This sequence encodes CASSLIRGFQETQYF. Filled out from reference TRBV7-9 and TRBJ2-5, the complete variable domain reads DTGVSQNPRHKITKRGQNVTFRCDPISEHNRLYWYRQTLGQGPEFLTYFQNEAQLEKSRLLSDRFSAERPKGSFSTLEIQRTEQGDSAMYLCASSLIRGFQETQYFGPGTRLLVL.

As concerns this clone: Other nucleotide sequences from this sample produce the same CDR3. V and J are TRBV7-9 and TRBJ1-5, with 7 bases identical to TRBD1. Germline CDR1 reads SEHNR; CDR2 reads FQNEAQ (reference sequence). The junction had 3 bases not matched to a gene; V was cut back by 1 base and J by 6 bases. CDR3 size: 14 residues. In DNA form, the CDR3 reads TGTGCCAGCAGCTTAGGACAGGGAGTTCAGCCCCAGCATTTT. This sequence encodes CASSLGQGVQPQHF.

The gene calls are TRBV11-2 and TRBJ2-1; 7 positions match TRBD2. V gave up 0 bases and J gave up 4 bases; unmatched junction bases: 6. CDR3 length equals 16 residues. Germline values: CDR1 SGHAT, CDR2 FQNNGV. The CDR3 sequence: CASSLDLAELYNEQFF. In DNA form, the CDR3 reads TGTGCCAGCAGCTTAGATCTAGCGGAACTATACAATGAGCAGTTCTTC.

The gene calls are TRBV28 and TRBJ2-7; D is perhaps TRBD1 or TRBD2 (5 bases each). CDR3 length: 12 residues. V lost 7 bases, J lost 4 bases, and 11 bases lay in between. CDR1 and CDR2 from the germline V gene are MDHEN and SYDVKM. The CDR3 region is CASNGGRYEQYF. The CDR3 DNA reads TGTGCCAGCAATGGGGGTCGGTACGAGCAGTACTTC.

Regarding this clone: The same CDR3 can be traced to other DNA sequences in this sample. The chain has TRBV5-4 and TRBJ2-7; TRBD1 or TRBD2 may be the D gene (5 bases each). The germline V gene has CDR1 SGHNT and CDR2 YYREEE (reference sequence). CDR3 length equals 14 residues. Trimming took 0 bases from V and 2 from J, leaving 9 bases between them. Here the CDR3 reads CASSLGGTPYEQYF. Here the CDR3 DNA reads TGTGCCAGCAGCTTGGGGGGGACCCCCTACGAGCAGTACTTC.

The chain has TRBV13 and TRBJ2-5, with D possibly matching TRBD2 (6 bases). CDR1 and CDR2 from the germline V gene are PRHDT and FYEKMQ (reference sequence). This CDR3 is 15 amino acids long. V was cut by 3 bases and J by 1 base, with 12 bases left in between. CDR3 DNA sequence: TGTGCCAGCAGCTTCCAGGGACTGGGCCAAGAGACCCAGTACTTC. Translation: CASSFQGLGQETQYF.

This chain uses TRBV7-3 with TRBJ2-7; the D gene is possibly TRBD2 (5 bases). CDR3 length equals 14 residues. CDR1 is SGHTA, CDR2 FQGTGA, per germline. The germline V and J ends were trimmed by 4 bases and 0 bases, with 10 bases remaining between them. CDR3 sequence: CASSWTSGSYEQYF. The CDR3 DNA reads TGTGCCAGCAGCTGGACCAGCGGCTCCTACGAGCAGTACTTC.

The CDR3 region has the DNA TGTGCCAGCAGACAAGAAGTCGGGAATTCACCCCTCCACTTT. It codes for CASRQEVGNSPLHF. The chain links TRBV27 to TRBJ1-6; D ambiguous. The germline gives CDR1 MNHEY, CDR2 SMNVEV (reference sequence). The CDR3 consists of 14 residues. Trimming removed 6 bases from V and 7 bases from J, with 13 bases in between.

Of note for this clone: The same CDR3 arises from other DNA sequences in this sample as well. V gene TRBV27 combines with J gene TRBJ2-1; D gene unclear. Deletions cut 6 bases from V and 0 bases from J, with 3 bases between. Germline loops: CDR1 MNHEY, CDR2 SMNVEV (reference sequence). There are 12 residues in the CDR3. The DNA of the CDR3 is TGTGCCAGCAGCGACTCCTACAATGAGCAGTTCTTC. Residues: CASSDSYNEQFF.

The rearrangement joins TRBV5-6 to TRBJ2-3; 10 nucleotides match TRBD2. The ends lost 9 bases at V and 4 bases at J; junction bases unmatched: 11. CDR1 and CDR2 (germline): SGHDT, YYEEEE. This CDR3 has 15 residues. CDR3 sequence: CATEEAGGPPDTQYF. In DNA, the CDR3 is TGTGCCACTGAAGAAGCGGGGGGGCCTCCAGATACGCAGTATTTT.

The V gene is TRBV28, the J gene TRBJ2-3; 14 bases agree with TRBD2. Germline-derived CDR1 and CDR2 are MDHEN and SYDVKM. The ends lost 8 bases at V and 4 bases at J; junction bases unmatched: 2. CDR3 length equals 14 residues. As DNA, the CDR3 is TGTGCCAGCGGACTAGCGGGGGGTGCAGATACGCAGTATTTT. Translation gives CASGLAGGADTQYF.

V usage is TRBV7-8 and J usage is TRBJ1-4; D unresolved. Germline V gene data show CDR1 as SGHVS and CDR2 as FQNEAQ. The CDR3 sequence is 12 residues long. Trimming removed 3 bases from V and 8 bases from J, with 7 bases in between. CDR3 loop: CASSLEGEKLFF. DNA of the CDR3: TGTGCCAGCAGCTTGGAGGGAGAAAAACTGTTTTTT.

The chain employs TRBV27 and TRBJ2-7; 8 bases agree with TRBD2. This CDR3 is built from 15 residues. Germline V lookup: CDR1 MNHEY, CDR2 SMNVEV (reference sequence). Germline trimming cut 2 bases from V and 1 base from J; bases unmatched to any gene: 4. The DNA of the CDR3 is TGTGCCAGCAGTTTAGGAGCGGGAGAGTCCTACGAGCAGTACTTC. Translation gives CASSLGAGESYEQYF.

The genes are TRBV27 and TRBJ2-7; TRBD1 matches 8 bases. V was pared by 8 bases and J by 3 bases, with 6 bases of the junction left unmatched. Germline V CDR1 and CDR2: MNHEY, SMNVEV (reference sequence). The CDR3 has 13 amino acids. The CDR3 region has the DNA TGTGCCAGCGGGGACAGGTCAGACTACGAGCAGTACTTC. This encodes CASGDRSDYEQYF.

The CDR3 DNA follows: TGTGCCATCAGTGAGCACGCCGACTCCTACAATGAGCAGTTCTTC. Residues: CAISEHADSYNEQFF. The J gene is TRBJ2-1, the V gene TRBV10-3; no definite D call. The CDR3 has 15 residues. CDR1 and CDR2 (germline): ENHRY, SYGVKD. V was trimmed by 2 bases and J by 0 bases, leaving 8 bases between them.

As for this clone: The sample contains more than one DNA sequence encoding this CDR3. The V call is TRBV20-1, the J call TRBJ2-7; D is unclear. This CDR3 comprises 11 residues. Germline lookup yields CDR1 DFQATT and CDR2 SNEGSKA (reference sequence). V shed 1 base and J shed 3 bases, with 4 bases lying between them. CDR3: CSARVDYEQYF. The CDR3 bases are TGCAGTGCTAGAGTCGACTACGAGCAGTACTTC.

This rearrangement joins TRBV7-9 to TRBJ2-1, with TRBD2 identical over 8 bases. V gave up 2 bases and J gave up 3 bases; unmatched junction bases: 3. CDR1 is SEHNR and CDR2 is FQNEAQ in the germline V gene (reference sequence). CDR3 length: 15 amino acids. This chain's CDR3 is CASSLSGGRYNEQFF. CDR3 nucleotide sequence: TGTGCCAGCAGCTTATCGGGGGGGCGCTACAATGAGCAGTTCTTC.

Comment on this clone: Relative to the germline gene, one junction end is altered; a read error may explain this. V gene TRBV7-7 combines with J gene TRBJ2-3, with 7 bases lining up with TRBD2. Germline CDR1 reads SSHAT; CDR2 reads FNYEAQ (reference sequence). CDR3 length: 13 residues. CDR3 region: CASSPGLADTQYF. The CDR3 DNA follows: TGTGCTAGCAGCCCCGGACTAGCAGATACGCAGTATTTT.

The rearrangement joins TRBV7-9 to TRBJ2-7, with D unclear. CDR1 is SEHNR, CDR2 FQNEAQ, per germline (reference sequence). The length of the CDR3 is 13 residues. Trimming took 1 base from V and 6 from J, leaving 10 bases between them. CDR3 loop: CASSLGSKSEQYF. CDR3 coding DNA: TGTGCCAGCAGCTTAGGCAGTAAATCCGAGCAGTACTTC. The variable domain in full, with the rest retrieved from reference TRBV7-9 and TRBJ2-7, is DTGVSQNPRHKITKRGQNVTFRCDPISEHNRLYWYRQTLGQGPEFLTYFQNEAQLEKSRLLSDRFSAERPKGSFSTLEIQRTEQGDSAMYLCASSLGSKSEQYFGPGTRLTVT.